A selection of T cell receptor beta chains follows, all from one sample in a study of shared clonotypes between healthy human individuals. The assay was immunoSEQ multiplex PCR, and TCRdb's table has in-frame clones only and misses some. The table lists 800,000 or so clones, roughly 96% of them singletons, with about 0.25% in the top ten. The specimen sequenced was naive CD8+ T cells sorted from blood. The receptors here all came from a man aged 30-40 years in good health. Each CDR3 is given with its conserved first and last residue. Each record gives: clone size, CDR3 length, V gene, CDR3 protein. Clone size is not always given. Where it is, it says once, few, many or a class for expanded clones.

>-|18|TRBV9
CASSVEDLTAPVNTEAFF
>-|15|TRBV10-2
CASLLAGGANTEAFF
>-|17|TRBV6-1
CASSEAPGRGPNNEQFF
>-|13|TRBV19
CASSIVDFGEQYF
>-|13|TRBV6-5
CASSPGPYYEAFF
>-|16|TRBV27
CASSRGRSLMDNEQFF
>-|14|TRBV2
CASSLAGSSYEQYF
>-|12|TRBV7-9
CASSEGDYGYTF
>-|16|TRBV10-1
CASSDSLAGGRRELFF
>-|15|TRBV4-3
CASSQDFVESQPQHF
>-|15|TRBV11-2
CASSLVGPGPGEQYF
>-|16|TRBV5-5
CASSSREDTVHYGYTF
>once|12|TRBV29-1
CSVEDLYNEQFF
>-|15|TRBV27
CASRRPHGTGDEQYF
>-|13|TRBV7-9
CASSFQSTDTQYF
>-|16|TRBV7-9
CASSPSGSWLQETQYF
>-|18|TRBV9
CASSVELGLAGDQETQYF
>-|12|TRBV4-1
CASSQETGELFF
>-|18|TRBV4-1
CASSQDEAPAYTYNEQFF
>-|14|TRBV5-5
CASSTGVGGDGYTF
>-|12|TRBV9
CASSVEEHRQYF
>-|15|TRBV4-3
CASSLRLAGDNEQFF
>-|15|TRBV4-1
CASSQEGRGKDTQYF
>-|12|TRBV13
CASSAVSYEQYF
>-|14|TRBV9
CASSVDFLTYEQYF
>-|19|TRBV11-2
CASSLDGLAGGVGADTQYF
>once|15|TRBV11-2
CASSHLGGGDQPQHF
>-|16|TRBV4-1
CASSQDGLAGADEQFF
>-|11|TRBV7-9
CASSPKGEQFF
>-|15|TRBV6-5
CASSYHGSIRYGYTF
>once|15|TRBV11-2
CASSVARTVNTEAFF
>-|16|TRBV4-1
CASSQGLASSTDTQYF
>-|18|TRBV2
CASSEAGLGTGAYNEQFF
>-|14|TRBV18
CASSIGAGEYEQYF
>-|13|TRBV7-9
CASSAELTDTQYF
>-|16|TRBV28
CASSPSGTGYVNEQFF
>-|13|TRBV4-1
CASSQDKGDTQYF
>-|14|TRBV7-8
CASSLVQFSYEQYF
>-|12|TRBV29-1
CSVIVVNTEAFF
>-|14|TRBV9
CASSADPGTDGYTF
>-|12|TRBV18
CASYDGANVLTF
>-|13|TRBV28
CATTSTGDYGYTF
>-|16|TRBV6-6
CASSYSSERTGNEQFF
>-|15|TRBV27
CASSARLAGTGTQYF